This T cell receptor (beta chain) emerged from a study of blood T cells in healthy people across ages. The CDR3 runs 14 residues. Trimming pared 7 bases from V and 4 bases from J, leaving 18 bases between. Germline V gene sequence: CDR1 SGHRS, CDR2 YFSETQ. Overall study results and limits: TCR beta diversity per million T cells fell roughly linearly with age. A strong correlation was found between TCR beta diversity and the percentage of naive T cells. Diversity estimates from one million T cells were considered underestimates.

Turning to this clonotype: Its antigen remains unknown.

Primers used in a second PCR of about 7 to 11 cycles were a sample-barcoded 5' primer and a J-beta primer mix. TCRdb analysed the 5' RACE reads with MiXCR anew, one entry per CDR3 protein. Found here are over 700,000 distinct CDR3 sequences, about 53% of them singletons; the top ten hold about 42%. This receptor was taken from a man aged 80 or over in good health. The rearrangement links TRBV5-1 to TRBJ2-7, with D tentatively TRBD1 (5 bases). Source material: blood. The CDR3 nucleotides read TGCGCCAGCGCCGTACAGGTGAAGAGTTACGAGCAGTACTTC. It encodes CASAVQVKSYEQYF.